This T cell receptor beta chain was captured by sequencing in a study of cytomegalovirus exposure and HLA in healthy donors. PCR was performed using 60 Vbeta and 13 Jbeta primers. The method was immunoSEQ multiplex PCR; TCRdb's version includes in-frame clones alone and lacks a portion of them. Its table lists tens of thousands of clones. The clonotype comes from a male donor in good health and CMV-seronegative. Sequenced input: PBMCs.

The CDR3 reads CASSEVGVYGYTF. The CDR3 region has the DNA TGTGCCAGCAGCGAAGTAGGGGTCTATGGCTACACCTTC. This sequence joins TRBV7-9 and TRBJ1-2; D might be TRBD1 (5 bases). The CDR3 is 13 amino acids. Trimming removed 5 bases at V and 4 bases at J, with 11 bases between. Germline-derived CDR1 and CDR2 are SEHNR and FQNEAQ (reference sequence).